The 32 T cell receptor beta chains below come from one sample, sequenced in a study of cytomegalovirus exposure and HLA in healthy donors. In the PCR, 60 Vbeta and 13 Jbeta primers were used. Here immunoSEQ multiplex PCR was the method, and the copy in TCRdb shows in-frame clones only, minus some. The top ten clones hold roughly 2.3% of a sample with hundreds of thousands of clones, roughly 90% of them seen once. Sequencing used PBMCs. The origin of the receptors is a woman between 18 and 29 years old in good health and CMV-seronegative.

The chain joins TRBV19 to TRBJ2-1; the match to TRBD2 covers 12 bases. Germline CDR1 reads LNHDA; CDR2 reads SQIVND (reference sequence). The V gene end was trimmed by 8 bases and the J gene end by 6 bases; junction bases not matched to a gene: 2. The CDR3 extends over 13 amino acids. Here the CDR3 reads CASRTSGTNEQFF. CDR3 sequence (DNA): TGTGCCAGTCGGACTAGCGGGACCAATGAGCAGTTCTTC.

As to this clone: Germline and junction disagree at one end, which may indicate a read error. The rearrangement links TRBV7-9 to TRBJ1-4; D not certain. CDR1 SEHNR and CDR2 FQNEAQ come from the germline V gene (reference sequence). The CDR3 totals 12 residues. In DNA form, the CDR3 reads TGTTCCAGCAGCCTTCCGAATGAAAAACTGTTTTTT. It encodes CSSSLPNEKLFF.

With respect to this clone: This sample also contains other DNA sequences that code for the same CDR3. The rearrangement links TRBV7-2 to TRBJ2-4; D perhaps matches TRBD2 (6 bases). The CDR3 consists of 15 residues. The V end lost 0 bases, the J end lost 5 bases, and 11 bases lay between the germline ends. CDR1 is SGHTA, CDR2 FQGNSA, per germline. The CDR3 region has the DNA TGTGCCAGCAGCTTAGCGGGGGGACCGCAAAACATTCAGTACTTC. Encoded protein: CASSLAGGPQNIQYF.

This clone was seen once. This rearrangement joins TRBV6-5 to TRBJ1-2, with a possible D match to TRBD1 (5 bases). The ends were cut back, 4 bases at V and 1 base at J, with 13 bases in the middle. The CDR3 loop spans 15 amino acids. Germline CDR1 and CDR2: MNHEY and SVGAGI. The CDR3 DNA sequence: TGTGCCAGCAGTTGGGGCCCTCAGCTTAACTATGGCTACACCTTC. This translates into CASSWGPQLNYGYTF.

This clone was seen a few times. The rearrangement joins TRBV7-9 to TRBJ1-2; TRBD1 agrees at 7 bases. This CDR3 spans 14 amino acids. The germline gives CDR1 SEHNR, CDR2 FQNEAQ (reference sequence). J lost 4 bases, V lost 1 base, and 3 bases had no gene match. The CDR3 region has the DNA TGTGCCAGCAGCTTAGACACAGGGGCCTATGGCTACACCTTC. Protein sequence: CASSLDTGAYGYTF.

This chain joins TRBV9 and TRBJ2-1, with 11 nucleotides matching TRBD2. J was trimmed by 7 bases and V by 2 bases; bases with no gene match: 5. The CDR3 has 15 residues. Germline loops: CDR1 SGDLS, CDR2 YYNGEE. CDR3 in DNA: TGTGCCAGCAGCGTTAGCGGGGGGGCGTTTAATGAGCAGTTCTTC. Residues: CASSVSGGAFNEQFF.

For the CDR3, the DNA is TGTGCCAGCAGTACTGCTCCGGGACAGGGGAACTATGGCTACACCTTC. This encodes CASSTAPGQGNYGYTF. The J gene is TRBJ1-2, the V gene TRBV6-6; 10 positions match TRBD1. This CDR3 contains 16 residues. Looked up from germline, CDR1 is MNHNY and CDR2 is SVGAGI (reference sequence). Trimming took 5 bases from V and 2 from J; bases not matched to a gene: 8.

V and J are TRBV11-3 and TRBJ2-1; TRBD2 matches at 8 bases. CDR1 is SGHNT, CDR2 YENEEA, per germline. CDR3 length equals 12 residues. V lost 4 bases, J lost 12 bases, and 5 bases stayed unmatched. In DNA, the CDR3 is TGTGCCAGCAGCTCCGGCGGGGGGCCGCAGTTCTTC. It codes for CASSSGGGPQFF.

The chain uses TRBV5-1 and TRBJ2-3, with 9 bases matching TRBD2. V lost 7 bases to trimming and J lost 1 base; unmatched junction nucleotides: 16. This CDR3 is 18 amino acids long. Germline V lookup: CDR1 SGHRS, CDR2 YFSETQ. The CDR3 reads CASLRDQRGALGTDTQYF. The CDR3 nucleotides read TGCGCCAGCCTCCGGGACCAGCGGGGGGCCCTCGGCACAGATACGCAGTATTTT.

V gene TRBV27 combines with J gene TRBJ1-1; possible D gene TRBD1, 6 bases. Germline CDR1 MNHEY, CDR2 SMNVEV (reference sequence). The CDR3 runs 15 residues. V was cut by 6 bases and J by 4 bases, with 18 bases left in between. The CDR3 DNA sequence: TGTGCCAGCAGCTTACTGCCTCAGGGGACCACTGAAGCTTTCTTT. Residues: CASSLLPQGTTEAFF.

V is TRBV7-9 and J is TRBJ1-1; D unresolved. The CDR3 consists of 12 residues. V lost 7 bases and J lost 7, with 13 bases in between. The germline CDR1 and CDR2 sequences are SEHNR and FQNEAQ (reference sequence). The CDR3 here is CASTPQDREAFF. The CDR3 region has the DNA TGTGCCAGCACCCCTCAGGATCGTGAAGCTTTCTTT.

This clone was seen more than once but under ten times. The V and J genes are TRBV19 and TRBJ1-6, with TRBD1 matching over 9 bases. This CDR3 has 15 amino acids. After removal of 3 bases from V and 7 bases from J, the junction contained 4 bases not matched to a gene. Looked up from germline, CDR1 is LNHDA and CDR2 is SQIVND (reference sequence). The CDR3 is CASSMGDRENSPLHF. The CDR3 DNA sequence: TGTGCCAGTAGTATGGGGGACAGGGAAAATTCACCCCTCCACTTT.

The CDR3: CATGQGNPSYGYTF. In DNA, the CDR3 is TGTGCCACCGGACAGGGGAATCCCTCCTATGGCTACACCTTC. J is TRBJ1-2 and V is TRBV19, with 9 bases that match TRBD1. CDR1 is LNHDA, CDR2 SQIVND, per germline (reference sequence). With V trimmed by 10 bases and J by 4 bases, 10 bases remained unmatched. This CDR3 region has 14 residues.

The chain joins TRBV10-1 to TRBJ2-2; 9 bases map to TRBD2. CDR3 length: 15 amino acids. From germline, CDR1 is WNHNN and CDR2 SYGVQD (reference sequence). The trim removed 9 bases at V and 2 bases at J, leaving 7 bases unmatched. The CDR3 DNA is TGCGCCAGTCTACAGACTAGCGGAAACACCGGGGAGCTGTTTTTT. Translation gives CASLQTSGNTGELFF.

This chain joins TRBV13 and TRBJ1-1; no firm D call. Trimming shortened V by 6 bases and J by 0 bases, and 20 bases separated the two germline ends. Germline CDR1 reads PRHDT; CDR2 reads FYEKMQ (reference sequence). There are 17 residues in the CDR3. The CDR3: CASRTRPGSGMNTEAFF. For the CDR3, the DNA is TGTGCCAGCAGGACCCGGCCGGGAAGCGGAATGAACACTGAAGCTTTCTTT.

This chain links TRBV5-4 with TRBJ2-2; 9 bases are shared with TRBD1. The V and J ends lost 3 bases and 8 bases, in that order; junction bases with no gene match: 8. Germline V gene lookup returns CDR1 SGHNT and CDR2 YYREEE (reference sequence). The CDR3 is 15 amino acids. CDR3 residues: CASSSRQGGSGELFF. DNA of the CDR3: TGTGCCAGCAGCTCGCGACAGGGGGGGTCTGGGGAGCTGTTTTTT.

The chain couples TRBV7-9 to TRBJ2-5; 7 nucleotides line up with TRBD1. Germline V gene sequence: CDR1 SEHNR, CDR2 FQNEAQ (reference sequence). This CDR3 contains 13 residues. V shed 6 bases and J 4 bases; nucleotides not matched to a gene: 5. DNA for the CDR3: TGTGCCAGCAGAGGACAGGTCCTAGAGACCCAGTACTTC. Its translation is CASRGQVLETQYF.

The count of this clone is one. CDR3 amino acids: CASSQVGQYGYTF. CDR3 nucleotide sequence: TGTGCCAGCAGCCAAGTGGGGCAATATGGCTACACCTTC. The rearrangement joins TRBV4-2 to TRBJ1-2; maybe TRBD1 (5 bases). Trimming pared 1 base from V and 5 bases from J, leaving 8 bases between. CDR3 length equals 13 residues. Germline V gives CDR1 LGHNA, CDR2 YNFKEQ.

The chain recombines TRBV6-5 with TRBJ2-7; 9 bases are shared with TRBD1. V lost 6 bases, J lost 3 bases, and 9 bases stayed unmatched. The CDR3 has 15 residues. The V gene's germline CDR1 is MNHEY and CDR2 SVGAGI. The CDR3 loop is CASSHRQGVGYEQYF. The CDR3 DNA reads as TGTGCCAGCAGCCACCGACAGGGGGTTGGCTACGAGCAGTACTTC.

V is TRBV11-2 and J is TRBJ1-2; D is ambiguous. The CDR3 is made up of 14 amino acids. The germline V and J ends were trimmed by 0 bases and 4 bases, with 9 bases remaining between them. Germline lookup yields CDR1 SGHAT and CDR2 FQNNGV. The CDR3: CASSLDRPGYGYTF. The CDR3 nucleotides read TGTGCCAGCAGCTTAGATCGGCCGGGCTATGGCTACACCTTC.

This clone was picked up one time. The chain combines TRBV27 with TRBJ2-7; the D gene is possibly TRBD1 (6 bases). The CDR3 is 14 amino acids. Germline V CDR1 and CDR2: MNHEY, SMNVEV (reference sequence). V was clipped by 2 bases and J by 3 bases, with 11 bases between them. CDR3 protein: CASSLTGLIYEQYF. CDR3 DNA: TGTGCCAGCAGTTTAACAGGGTTGATCTACGAGCAGTACTTC.

This chain connects TRBV2 to TRBJ2-3; 11 positions agree with TRBD2. Germline-derived CDR1 and CDR2 are SNHLY and FYNNEI. J lost 1 base, V lost 7 bases, and 13 bases had no gene match. The CDR3 contains 18 residues. CDR3 DNA: TGTGCCAGCAAGGAGGGATTTACTAGCGGGGGCCGCACAGATACGCAGTATTTT. The encoded protein is CASKEGFTSGGRTDTQYF.

The genes are TRBV7-9 and TRBJ1-2, with TRBD1 identical over 7 bases. Germline CDR1 reads SEHNR; CDR2 reads FQNEAQ (reference sequence). V shed 5 bases, J shed 3 bases, and the junction held 3 bases outside the gene matches. The CDR3 has 13 residues. This CDR3 is CASSPTGYYGYTF. In DNA form, the CDR3 reads TGTGCCAGCAGCCCGACAGGGTACTATGGCTACACCTTC.

This clone has only a few counts. The rearrangement links TRBV7-9 to TRBJ2-7, with D uncertain. The germline V and J ends were trimmed by 5 bases and 2 bases, with 7 bases remaining between them. Germline assignment: CDR1 SEHNR and CDR2 FQNEAQ (reference sequence). There are 12 residues in the CDR3. CDR3 amino acids: CASSRVPYEQYF. The CDR3 region has the DNA TGTGCCAGCAGCCGGGTTCCCTACGAGCAGTACTTC.

The chain couples TRBV15 to TRBJ2-5, with TRBD1 matching 7 bases. Gene TRBJ2-7 matches the end of the DNA better, so the J call may be wrong. The CDR3 has 15 amino acids. Germline V CDR1 and CDR2: LNHNV, YYDKDF (reference sequence). This chain's CDR3 is CATSSKRATGSEQYF. CDR3 nucleotide sequence: TGTGCCACCAGCTCAAAGAGGGCGACAGGGTCCGAGCAGTACTTC.

V gene TRBV29-1 combines with J gene TRBJ1-3; D is unclear. CDR3 length equals 16 residues. Between the trimmed V and J ends, which lost 6 bases and 0 bases, there was a span of 18 bases. Germline CDR1 and CDR2: SQVTM and ANQGSEA. The CDR3 nucleotides read TGCAGCGTGGCCGGACGGACTGACCGCTCTGGAAACACCATATATTTT. Its protein product is CSVAGRTDRSGNTIYF.

The rearrangement links TRBV18 to TRBJ1-3, with D uncertain. The CDR3 is 15 amino acids. With 5 bases removed from V and 0 bases from J, the gap between germline ends came to 11 bases. Germline CDR1 and CDR2: KGHSH and LQKENI. The CDR3 bases are TGTGCCAGCTCAACGGGAAAGGGCTCTGGAAACACCATATATTTT. Amino acids: CASSTGKGSGNTIYF.

V gene TRBV12-5 combines with J gene TRBJ1-1, with D perhaps matching TRBD1 (5 bases). V lost 6 bases and J 4 bases, leaving 9 bases between the germline ends. Germline CDR1 and CDR2: LGHNT and FRNRAP. This CDR3 contains 12 residues. The CDR3 DNA is TGTGCTAGTGGGTGGGGGGGCACTGAAGCTTTCTTT. Amino acid sequence: CASGWGGTEAFF.

The J gene is TRBJ2-7, the V gene TRBV6-5; 7 nucleotides align to TRBD1. The V and J ends lost 2 bases and 2 bases, in that order; junction bases with no gene match: 3. The length of the CDR3 is 14 residues. Germline CDR1 is MNHEY and CDR2 is SVGAGI. In nucleotides, the CDR3 is TGTGCCAGCAGTTACGGGACAGCTACCTACGAGCAGTACTTC. This gives the protein CASSYGTATYEQYF.

The chain is built from TRBV10-2 and TRBJ2-3, with 7 nucleotides matching TRBD2. The CDR3 consists of 16 residues. V shed 0 bases, J shed 1 base, and the junction held 4 bases outside the gene matches. The V gene's germline CDR1 is WSHSY and CDR2 SAAADI. The CDR3 DNA sequence: TGCGCCAGCAGTGAGTCGAGGGCGGGGGGCACAGATACGCAGTATTTT. Translation: CASSESRAGGTDTQYF.

The chain couples TRBV6-1 to TRBJ1-4; 7 nucleotides align to TRBD1. The CDR3 is 17 amino acids. In germline, CDR1 is MNHNS, CDR2 SASEGT. The V and J ends lost 1 base and 5 bases, in that order; junction bases with no gene match: 10. CDR3 amino acids: CASSEGLRAGGNEKLFF. The CDR3 DNA reads TGTGCCAGCAGTGAAGGGCTGAGGGCAGGGGGGAATGAAAAACTGTTTTTT.

The chain combines TRBV11-1 with TRBJ1-1; 8 positions match TRBD1. CDR3 length: 15 amino acids. J gave up 7 bases and V 1 base, and 8 bases lay outside the gene matches. From germline, CDR1 is SGHAT and CDR2 FQDESV (reference sequence). CDR3 protein: CASSLEGRGPNEAFF. CDR3 coding DNA: TGTGCCAGCAGCTTAGAGGGCAGGGGGCCGAATGAAGCTTTCTTT.